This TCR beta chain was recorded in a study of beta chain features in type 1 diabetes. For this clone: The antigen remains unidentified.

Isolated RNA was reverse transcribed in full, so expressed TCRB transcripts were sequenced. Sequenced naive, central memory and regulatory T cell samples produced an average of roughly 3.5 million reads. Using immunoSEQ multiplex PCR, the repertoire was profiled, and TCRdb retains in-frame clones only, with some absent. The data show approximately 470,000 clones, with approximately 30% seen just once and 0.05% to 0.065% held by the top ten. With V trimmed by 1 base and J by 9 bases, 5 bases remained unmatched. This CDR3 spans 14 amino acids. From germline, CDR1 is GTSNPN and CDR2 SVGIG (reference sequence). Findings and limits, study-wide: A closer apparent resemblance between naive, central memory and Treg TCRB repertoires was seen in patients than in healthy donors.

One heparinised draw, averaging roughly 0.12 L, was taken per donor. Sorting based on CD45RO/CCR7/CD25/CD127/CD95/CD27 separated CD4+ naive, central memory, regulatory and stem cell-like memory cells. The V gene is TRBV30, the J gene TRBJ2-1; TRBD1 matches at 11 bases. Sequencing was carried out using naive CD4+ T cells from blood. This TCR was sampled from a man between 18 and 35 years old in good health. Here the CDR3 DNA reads TGTGCCTGGAGTGCCGGACAGGGGGCAAGTGAGCAGTTCTTC. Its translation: CAWSAGQGASEQFF.